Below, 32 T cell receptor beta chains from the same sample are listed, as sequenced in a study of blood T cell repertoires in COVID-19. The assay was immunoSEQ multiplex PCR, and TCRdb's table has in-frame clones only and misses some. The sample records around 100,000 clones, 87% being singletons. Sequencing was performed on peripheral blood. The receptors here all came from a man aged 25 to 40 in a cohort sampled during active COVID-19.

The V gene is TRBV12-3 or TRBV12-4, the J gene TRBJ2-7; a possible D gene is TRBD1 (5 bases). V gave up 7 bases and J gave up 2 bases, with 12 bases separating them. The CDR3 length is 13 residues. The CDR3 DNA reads TGTGCCAGCAAAATAGGGGCCACCTACGAGCAGTACTTC. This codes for CASKIGATYEQYF.

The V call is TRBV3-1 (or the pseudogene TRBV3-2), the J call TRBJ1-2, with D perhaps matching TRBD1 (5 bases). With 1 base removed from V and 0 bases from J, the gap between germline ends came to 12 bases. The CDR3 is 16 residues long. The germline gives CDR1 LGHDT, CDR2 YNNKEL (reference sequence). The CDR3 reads CASSQGWGVANYGYTF. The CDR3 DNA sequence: TGTGCCAGCAGCCAAGGCTGGGGGGTAGCTAACTATGGCTACACCTTC.

CDR3 residues: CAERQGADYGYTF. The CDR3 nucleotides read TGTGCAGAGAGACAGGGGGCGGACTATGGCTACACCTTC. The V and J genes are TRBV21-1 and TRBJ1-2; TRBD1 is taken as the D call from the table, unchecked against the DNA. TRBV21-1 is a known pseudogene. The CDR3 sequence is 13 residues long.

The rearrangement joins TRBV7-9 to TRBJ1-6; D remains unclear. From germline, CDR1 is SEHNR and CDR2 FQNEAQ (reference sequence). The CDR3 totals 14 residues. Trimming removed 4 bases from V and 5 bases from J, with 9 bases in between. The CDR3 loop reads CASSSGWDNSPLHF. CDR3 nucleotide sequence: TGTGCCAGCAGCTCGGGTTGGGATAATTCACCCCTCCACTTT.

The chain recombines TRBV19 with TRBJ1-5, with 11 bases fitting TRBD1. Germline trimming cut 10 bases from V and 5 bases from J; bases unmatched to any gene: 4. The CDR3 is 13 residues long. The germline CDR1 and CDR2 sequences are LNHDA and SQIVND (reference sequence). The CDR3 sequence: CATTGQGDQPQHF. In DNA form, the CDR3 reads TGTGCCACCACGGGACAGGGGGATCAGCCCCAGCATTTT.

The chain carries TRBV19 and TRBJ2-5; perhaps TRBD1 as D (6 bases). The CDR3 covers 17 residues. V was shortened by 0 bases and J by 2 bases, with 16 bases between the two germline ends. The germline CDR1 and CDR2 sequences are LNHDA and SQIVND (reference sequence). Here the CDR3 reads CASSIETGKVKQETQYF. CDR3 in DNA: TGTGCCAGTAGTATAGAAACAGGGAAGGTCAAACAAGAGACCCAGTACTTC.

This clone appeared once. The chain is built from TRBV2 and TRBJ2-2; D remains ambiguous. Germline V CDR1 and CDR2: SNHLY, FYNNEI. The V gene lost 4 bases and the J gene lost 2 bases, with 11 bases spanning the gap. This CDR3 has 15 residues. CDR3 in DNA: TGTGCCAGCAGTGGTAACAGCCGAAACACCGGGGAGCTGTTTTTT. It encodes CASSGNSRNTGELFF.

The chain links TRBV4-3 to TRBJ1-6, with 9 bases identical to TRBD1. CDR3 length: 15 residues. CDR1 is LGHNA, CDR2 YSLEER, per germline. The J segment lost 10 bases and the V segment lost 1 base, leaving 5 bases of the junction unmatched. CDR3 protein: CASSQGTGGISPLHF. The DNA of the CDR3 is TGCGCCAGCAGCCAAGGAACAGGGGGCATCTCACCCCTCCACTTT.

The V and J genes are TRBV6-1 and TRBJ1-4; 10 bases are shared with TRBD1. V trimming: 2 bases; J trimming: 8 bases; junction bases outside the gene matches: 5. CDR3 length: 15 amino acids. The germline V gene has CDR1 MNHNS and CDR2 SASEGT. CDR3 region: CASSERGQGTEKLFF. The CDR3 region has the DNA TGTGCCAGCAGTGAAAGGGGACAGGGGACGGAAAAACTGTTTTTT.

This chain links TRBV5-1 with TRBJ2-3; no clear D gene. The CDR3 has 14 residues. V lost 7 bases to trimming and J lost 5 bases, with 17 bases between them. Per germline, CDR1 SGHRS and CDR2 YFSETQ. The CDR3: CASALPLGVDTQYF. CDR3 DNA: TGCGCCAGCGCCCTCCCGCTGGGCGTAGATACGCAGTATTTT.

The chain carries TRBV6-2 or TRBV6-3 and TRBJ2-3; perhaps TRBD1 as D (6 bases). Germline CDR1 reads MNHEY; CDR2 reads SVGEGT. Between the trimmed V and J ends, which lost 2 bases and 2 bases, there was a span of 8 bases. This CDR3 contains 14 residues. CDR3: CASSYGQNTDTQYF. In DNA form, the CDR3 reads TGTGCCAGCAGTTACGGACAGAACACAGATACGCAGTATTTT.

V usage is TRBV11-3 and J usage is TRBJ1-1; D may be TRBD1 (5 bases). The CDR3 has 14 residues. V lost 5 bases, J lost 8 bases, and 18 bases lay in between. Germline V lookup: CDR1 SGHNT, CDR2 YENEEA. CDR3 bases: TGTGCCAGCAGCCCCTCGCCCGGGACTCGGGAAGCTTTCTTT. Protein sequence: CASSPSPGTREAFF.

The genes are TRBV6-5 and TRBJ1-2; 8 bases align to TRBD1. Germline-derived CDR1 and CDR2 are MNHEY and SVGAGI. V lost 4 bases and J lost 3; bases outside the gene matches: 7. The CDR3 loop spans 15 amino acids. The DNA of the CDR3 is TGTGCCAGCAGTTGGACAGGGAGGTTGGACTATGGCTACACCTTC. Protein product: CASSWTGRLDYGYTF.

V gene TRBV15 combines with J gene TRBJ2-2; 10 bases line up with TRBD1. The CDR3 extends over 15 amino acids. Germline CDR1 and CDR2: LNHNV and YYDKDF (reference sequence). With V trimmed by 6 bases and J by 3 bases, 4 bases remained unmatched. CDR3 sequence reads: CATRTGTGDTGELFF. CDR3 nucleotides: TGTGCCACCAGGACCGGGACAGGGGACACCGGGGAGCTGTTTTTT.

The CDR3 DNA follows: TGCGCCAGCCGACAGGGCTGGAGCTCCTACAATGAGCAGTTCTTC. It is translated as CASRQGWSSYNEQFF. V usage is TRBV5-1 and J usage is TRBJ2-1; 7 bases map to TRBD1. The ends lost 7 bases at V and 0 bases at J; junction bases unmatched: 7. Per germline, CDR1 SGHRS and CDR2 YFSETQ. This CDR3 comprises 15 residues.

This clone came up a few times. DNA of the CDR3: TGTGCCAGCAGCTTTGAAGGGACTGATAATTCACCCCTCCACTTT. Translating it yields CASSFEGTDNSPLHF. The chain combines TRBV11-3 with TRBJ1-6; D might be TRBD1 (5 bases). From germline, CDR1 is SGHNT and CDR2 YENEEA. This CDR3 contains 15 residues. Trimming shortened V by 3 bases and J by 5 bases, and 11 bases separated the two germline ends. The entire variable domain, with the rest obtained from reference TRBV11-3 and TRBJ1-6, is as follows: EAGVVQSPRYKIIEKKQPVAFWCNPISGHNTLYWYLQNLGQGPELLIRYENEEAVDDSQLPKDRFSAERLKGVDSTLKIQPAELGDSAVYLCASSFEGTDNSPLHFGNGTRLTVT.

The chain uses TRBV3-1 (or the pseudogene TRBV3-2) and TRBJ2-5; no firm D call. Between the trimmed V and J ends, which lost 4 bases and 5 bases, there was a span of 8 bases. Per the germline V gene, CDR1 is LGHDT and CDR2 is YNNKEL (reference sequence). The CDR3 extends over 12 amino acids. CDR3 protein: CASSRARETQYF. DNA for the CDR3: TGTGCCAGCAGCCGGGCCAGGGAGACCCAGTACTTC.

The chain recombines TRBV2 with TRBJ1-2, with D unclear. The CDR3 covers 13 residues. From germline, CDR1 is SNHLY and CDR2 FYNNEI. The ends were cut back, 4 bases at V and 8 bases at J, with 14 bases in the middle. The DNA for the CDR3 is TGTGCCAGCAGTGCAGAGACGGGAGACGGCTACACCTTC. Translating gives CASSAETGDGYTF. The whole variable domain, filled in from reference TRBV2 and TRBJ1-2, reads EPEVTQTPSHQVTQMGQEVILRCVPISNHLYFYWYRQILGQKVEFLVSFYNNEISEKSEIFDDQFSVERPDGSNFTLKIRSTKLEDSAMYFCASSAETGDGYTFGSGTRLTVV.

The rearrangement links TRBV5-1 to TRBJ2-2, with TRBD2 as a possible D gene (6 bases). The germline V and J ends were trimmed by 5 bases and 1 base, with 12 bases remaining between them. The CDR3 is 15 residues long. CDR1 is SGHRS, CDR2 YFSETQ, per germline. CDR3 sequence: CASRRDSQNTGELFF. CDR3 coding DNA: TGCGCCAGCAGGCGGGACTCACAGAACACCGGGGAGCTGTTTTTT. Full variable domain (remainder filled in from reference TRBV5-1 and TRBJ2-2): KAGVTQTPRYLIKTRGQQVTLSCSPISGHRSVSWYQQTPGQGLQFLFEYFSETQRNKGNFPGRFSGRQFSNSRSEMNVSTLELGDSALYLCASRRDSQNTGELFFGEGSRLTVL.

CDR3 coding DNA: TGTGCCAGCAGCTTATACCCCAGGTCGGGAACCGGGGAGCTGTTTTTT. Its translation is CASSLYPRSGTGELFF. This chain uses TRBV7-9 with TRBJ2-2; perhaps TRBD2 as D (5 bases). V was shortened by 2 bases and J by 5 bases, with 15 bases between the two germline ends. Germline CDR1 reads SEHNR; CDR2 reads FQNEAQ (reference sequence). The CDR3 is 16 residues long.

CDR3 loop: CASSQDQTGSYEQYF. DNA of the CDR3: TGCGCCAGCAGCCAAGATCAAACAGGGTCCTACGAGCAGTACTTC. The rearrangement links TRBV4-3 to TRBJ2-7, with D possibly being TRBD1 (6 bases). V was pared by 0 bases and J by 1 base, with 10 bases between. In germline, CDR1 is LGHNA, CDR2 YSLEER. The CDR3 sequence is 15 residues long.

In DNA form, the CDR3 reads TGTGCCTGGAGGTCTGTTCGGGATGAAGCTTTCTTT. Translation gives CAWRSVRDEAFF. The chain couples TRBV30 to TRBJ1-1; no firm D call. This CDR3 region has 12 residues. Trimming shortened V by 3 bases and J by 7 bases, and 12 bases separated the two germline ends. Germline CDR1 and CDR2: GTSNPN and SVGIG (reference sequence).

The CDR3 sequence is CASSREGRYGYTF. As DNA, the CDR3 is TGCGCCAGCAGCCGCGAGGGCCGCTATGGCTACACCTTC. This chain uses TRBV10-1 with TRBJ1-2, with D unclear. Looked up from germline, CDR1 is WNHNN and CDR2 is SYGVQD (reference sequence). V lost 6 bases and J lost 4, with 12 bases in between. The length of the CDR3 is 13 residues.

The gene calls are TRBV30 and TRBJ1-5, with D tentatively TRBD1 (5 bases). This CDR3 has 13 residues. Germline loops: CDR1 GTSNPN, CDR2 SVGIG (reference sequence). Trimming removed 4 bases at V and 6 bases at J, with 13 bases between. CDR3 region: CAWTAGPGQPQHF. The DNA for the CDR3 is TGTGCCTGGACCGCGGGGCCGGGTCAGCCCCAGCATTTT.

CDR3 amino acids: CASSPRGTYREQYF. Written as DNA, the CDR3 is TGTGCCAGCAGTCCTCGCGGGACGTACCGCGAGCAGTACTTC. The chain carries TRBV2 and TRBJ2-7, with a weak D call TRBD2 (6 bases). The CDR3 is 14 amino acids. Germline V gives CDR1 SNHLY, CDR2 FYNNEI. The V end was cut by 5 bases, the J end by 6 bases, with 17 bases between.

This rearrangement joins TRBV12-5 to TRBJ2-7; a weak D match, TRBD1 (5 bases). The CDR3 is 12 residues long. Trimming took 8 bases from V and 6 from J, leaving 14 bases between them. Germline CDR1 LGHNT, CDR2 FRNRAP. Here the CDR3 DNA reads TGTGCTAGTTCGGTGCAGGGCGGCGAGCAGTACTTC. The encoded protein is CASSVQGGEQYF.

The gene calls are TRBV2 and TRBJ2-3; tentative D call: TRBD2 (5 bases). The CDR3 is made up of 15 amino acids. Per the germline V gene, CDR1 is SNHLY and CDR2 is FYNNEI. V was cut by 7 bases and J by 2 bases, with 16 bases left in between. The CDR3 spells CASKFSVLITDTQYF. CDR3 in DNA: TGTGCCAGCAAGTTTAGCGTCCTGATCACAGATACGCAGTATTTT.

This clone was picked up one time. The DNA of the CDR3 is TGTGCCAGCAGTTACCACCCGGGGCGGGACTCCTACGAGCAGTACTTC. This encodes CASSYHPGRDSYEQYF. The V gene is TRBV6-2 or TRBV6-3, the J gene TRBJ2-7; a possible D gene is TRBD2 (6 bases). Germline CDR1 reads MNHEY; CDR2 reads SVGEGT. This CDR3 is built from 16 residues. V shed 2 bases and J shed 0 bases, with 14 bases lying between them.

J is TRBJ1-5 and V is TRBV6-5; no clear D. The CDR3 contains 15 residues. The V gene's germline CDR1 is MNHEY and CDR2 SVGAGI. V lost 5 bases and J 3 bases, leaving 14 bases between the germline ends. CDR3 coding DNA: TGTGCCAGCAGTCCCGGAACGGGAGTCAATCAGCCCCAGCATTTT. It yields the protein CASSPGTGVNQPQHF.

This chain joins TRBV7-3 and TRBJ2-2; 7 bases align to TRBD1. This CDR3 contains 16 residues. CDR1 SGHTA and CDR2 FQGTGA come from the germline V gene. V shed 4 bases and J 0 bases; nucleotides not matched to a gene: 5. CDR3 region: CASSSYRGANTGELFF. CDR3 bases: TGTGCCAGCAGCTCATACAGGGGCGCGAACACCGGGGAGCTGTTTTTT.

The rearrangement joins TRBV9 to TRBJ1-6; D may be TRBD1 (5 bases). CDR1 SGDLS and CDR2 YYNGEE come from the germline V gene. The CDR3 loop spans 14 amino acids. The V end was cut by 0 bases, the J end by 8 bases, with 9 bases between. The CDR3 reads CASSVDDSYSPLHF. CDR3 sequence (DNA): TGTGCCAGCAGCGTAGACGACAGCTATTCACCCCTCCACTTT.

CDR3 DNA: TGCGCCAGCGCCCAGGGGAAGGATTTAAGTCAGCCCCAGCATTTT. Protein product: CASAQGKDLSQPQHF. The V call is TRBV10-2, the J call TRBJ1-5; D is perhaps TRBD1 (6 bases). Trimming took off 8 bases at V and 6 bases at J, with 20 bases between the two ends. CDR1 WSHSY and CDR2 SAAADI come from the germline V gene. The CDR3 totals 15 residues.